The next 10 T cell receptor beta chains were all read from a single sample in a study of T cell responses to AZD1222 COVID-19 vaccine. TCRdb keeps only in-frame clones here, not all; method: immunoSEQ multiplex PCR. The sample has 75,000 to 100,000 clones; about 89% are singletons. Sequences were derived from peripheral blood, sampled on day 0 of AZD1222 vaccination. Every receptor here comes from an adult in good health.

The chain couples TRBV2 to TRBJ2-7, with 11 bases lining up with TRBD2. J gave up 2 bases and V 8 bases, and 5 bases lay outside the gene matches. CDR1 SNHLY and CDR2 FYNNEI come from the germline V gene. The CDR3 runs to 14 residues. This CDR3 is CASGGLAAAYEQYF. The DNA for the CDR3 is TGTGCCAGCGGGGGACTAGCGGCGGCCTACGAGCAGTACTTC.

J is TRBJ1-5 and V is TRBV4-1; 8 bases map to TRBD1. CDR3 length: 14 residues. The V and J ends lost 4 bases and 4 bases, in that order; junction bases with no gene match: 3. The germline V gene has CDR1 MGHRA and CDR2 YSYEKL. The CDR3 DNA sequence: TGCGCCAGCAGCCTCCGGGACAGGAATCAGCCCCAGCATTTT. This codes for CASSLRDRNQPQHF.

The genes are TRBV5-1 and TRBJ2-3; tentative D call: TRBD2 (5 bases). The germline V gene encodes CDR1 SGHRS and CDR2 YFSETQ. This CDR3 spans 15 amino acids. Trimming cost V 0 bases and J 4 bases, with 12 bases left between them. CDR3 amino acids: CASSLVLRGADTQYF. CDR3 nucleotides: TGCGCCAGCAGCTTGGTGCTTCGGGGTGCAGATACGCAGTATTTT. Based on the CDR3 plus reference TRBV5-1 and TRBJ2-3, the full variable domain is KAGVTQTPRYLIKTRGQQVTLSCSPISGHRSVSWYQQTPGQGLQFLFEYFSETQRNKGNFPGRFSGRQFSNSRSEMNVSTLELGDSALYLCASSLVLRGADTQYFGPGTRLTVL.

V is TRBV2 and J is TRBJ2-7; D not certain. Trimming took 7 bases from V and 6 from J, leaving 16 bases between them. The CDR3 contains 13 residues. The V gene's germline CDR1 is SNHLY and CDR2 FYNNEI. The CDR3 nucleotides read TGTGCCAGCACCGCGGACGGCGGCTTCGAGCAGTACTTC. Residues: CASTADGGFEQYF.

This sequence joins TRBV12-3 or TRBV12-4 and TRBJ1-2; the D is unclear. There are 12 residues in the CDR3. V lost 3 bases and J 7 bases, leaving 9 bases between the germline ends. This CDR3 is CASSFASIGYTF. DNA for the CDR3: TGTGCCAGCAGTTTTGCCAGCATTGGCTACACCTTC.

The V call is TRBV15, the J call TRBJ1-2; 7 bases line up with TRBD1. V lost 0 bases and J lost 5; bases outside the gene matches: 9. Germline V CDR1 and CDR2: LNHNV, YYDKDF (reference sequence). The CDR3 has 16 residues. The CDR3 DNA is TGTGCCACCAGCAGAGAACGGACAGGTTCAGTATATGGCTACACCTTC. Translating it yields CATSRERTGSVYGYTF.

The chain joins TRBV5-1 to TRBJ2-3, with D perhaps matching TRBD1 (7 bases). Per germline, CDR1 SGHRS and CDR2 YFSETQ. This CDR3 has 15 residues. Trimming removed 3 bases at V and 1 base at J, with 12 bases between. CDR3 sequence reads: CASSSQGGGTDTQYF. CDR3 bases: TGCGCCAGCAGCTCCCAGGGGGGCGGCACAGATACGCAGTATTTT.

This chain links TRBV5-1 with TRBJ1-2; 7 bases fit TRBD1. V shed 7 bases, J shed 7 bases, and the junction held 7 bases outside the gene matches. The CDR3 spans 12 residues. In germline, CDR1 is SGHRS, CDR2 YFSETQ. The CDR3 coding sequence is TGCGCCAGCGGCCCCGGGACAGCTGGCTACACCTTC. The encoded protein is CASGPGTAGYTF.

V and J are TRBV18 and TRBJ1-6; D unclear. The CDR3 sequence is 13 residues long. Germline-derived CDR1 and CDR2 are KGHSH and LQKENI. Trimming took off 2 bases at V and 8 bases at J, with 7 bases between the two ends. In DNA form, the CDR3 reads TGTGCCAGCTCACCAGAGAGAGATTCACCCCTCCACTTT. It is translated as CASSPERDSPLHF.

The gene calls are TRBV7-9 and TRBJ1-1; D uncertain. The CDR3 extends over 16 amino acids. V lost 1 base to trimming and J lost 0 bases, with 12 bases between them. Germline V CDR1 and CDR2: SEHNR, FQNEAQ (reference sequence). This CDR3 reads CASSLVGRRLNTEAFF. CDR3 nucleotides: TGTGCCAGCAGCTTAGTAGGCAGGAGGTTGAACACTGAAGCTTTCTTT.